This T cell receptor (beta chain) was recorded in a study of blood T cells in healthy people across ages. Alongside a J-beta primer mix, a sample-barcoded 5' primer served in a second PCR lasting 7 to 11 cycles. Each cDNA molecule, via a template-switch adaptor with 12 random nucleotides, was tagged. Every sample gave at least 2.5 million paired-end reads containing CDR3. TCRdb re-called the 5' RACE reads with MiXCR, one entry per CDR3 protein. The sample consists of 650,000 to 1,000,000 distinct CDR3 sequences, under 40% of them appearing once. A minimum of 7 million PBMCs was isolated per sample. This clonotype has a handful of counts. The receptor's source is a man younger than 35 in good health. The sequenced material came from blood.

CDR3 loop: CASTYPGTAAYEQYF. CDR3 DNA sequence: TGTGCCAGCACCTACCCCGGGACAGCAGCCTACGAGCAGTACTTC. V and J are TRBV12-3 or TRBV12-4 and TRBJ2-7; the match to TRBD1 covers 7 bases. This CDR3 has 15 residues. Trimming removed 7 bases from V and 2 bases from J; junction bases left unmatched: 11.